This entry is about one T cell receptor (beta chain). No antigen is known for it. Isolated per sample were at least 7 million PBMCs. The data were obtained in a study of blood T cells in healthy people across ages. Study results and caveats: Unsorted PBMCs prevented conclusive naive versus antigen-experienced comparison. Donors of long life had a larger count of naive CD4+ cells and greater diversity than aged donors. It was not known whether donors were CMV positive (a possible confounder of expanded clonotype changes).

Then a second PCR, running roughly 7 to 11 cycles, was carried out with a sample-barcoded 5' primer and a J-beta primer mix. TCRdb used MiXCR to reprocess the 5' RACE reads, holding one entry per CDR3 protein. The data show about a million distinct CDR3 sequences, roughly two fifths seen once. Germline assignment: CDR1 SGHTA and CDR2 FQGNSA. The CDR3 length is 13 residues. Trimming took 1 base from V and 3 from J, leaving 6 bases between them. V is TRBV7-2 and J is TRBJ1-1; no reliable D call. The clonotype was recovered from a man aged 18 to 30 in good health. Sample: blood. The CDR3 region has the DNA TGTGCCAGCAGCTTAGTCTTAGACACTGAAGCTTTCTTT. It is translated as CASSLVLDTEAFF.